This record covers a single T cell receptor (beta chain). Its antigen is unknown. The source of the sample is a study of OX40 agonist ivuxolimab in advanced cancers. About the research overall: With a range of roughly 20 to 80, age averaged approximately 54 years, and nearly 85% were male.

Findings of the study overall: Determination of antigen specificity was not performed for the expanded peripheral T cells.

The V end was cut by 0 bases, the J end by 4 bases, with 13 bases between. This CDR3 comprises 17 residues. TCRdb's copy holds only in-frame clones and misses some; the assay was immunoSEQ multiplex PCR. The table records 65,000 to 75,000 clones, about nine tenths of them present only once. Sample: CD4+ or CD8+ T cells sorted from blood, taken in a trial of the OX40 agonist ivuxolimab. The source is an adult with an advanced solid tumor such as melanoma, head and neck, liver or kidney cancer. This chain links TRBV23-1 with TRBJ1-6; D might be TRBD1 (6 bases). TRBV23-1 falls under the ORF class, with uncertain function. CDR3 amino acids: CASSQSTGHLYNSPLHF. CDR3 DNA sequence: TGCGCCAGCAGTCAATCGACGGGACATCTTTATAATTCACCCCTCCACTTT.